This is a list of T cell receptor beta chains from one sample in a study of blood T cell repertoires in COVID-19. The assay was immunoSEQ multiplex PCR, and TCRdb's table has in-frame clones only and misses some. This table has 120,000 to 150,000 clones, 85% to 90% appearing once. The sample was peripheral blood. The receptors stem from a woman aged 40 to 55 with acute or convalescent COVID-19. CDR3s include the opening cysteine and the closing phenylalanine or tryptophan. Fields, in order: J gene, V gene, CDR3 length, clone size, D gene, CDR3 protein, CDR3 DNA. The D gene is left open where the match is weak. Size is stated for part of the rows, as once, few or many counts, or as a class when the clone is expanded.

>TRBJ2-5|TRBV5-6|15|once|-
CASGSGEAFQETQYF
TGTGCCAGCGGCTCGGGGGAGGCTTTTCAAGAGACCCAGTACTTC
>TRBJ1-3|TRBV5-4|13|-|-
CASSLPPGNTIYF
TGTGCCAGCAGCCTTCCCCCTGGAAACACCATATATTTT
>TRBJ1-5|TRBV4-1|12|-|-
CASSQEAGARHF
TGCGCCAGCAGCCAAGAGGCAGGGGCAAGGCATTTT
>TRBJ2-1|TRBV25-1|17|-|TRBD2
CASSDGLAWSSYNEQFF
TGTGCCAGCAGTGATGGACTAGCGTGGAGCTCCTACAATGAGCAGTTCTTC
>TRBJ2-7|TRBV7-2|15|-|TRBD2
CASSSAPGLASEQYF
TGTGCCAGCAGCTCCGCACCGGGACTAGCCAGTGAGCAGTACTTC
>TRBJ2-3|TRBV15|14|many|-
CATSMGQVTDTQYF
TGTGCCACCAGCATGGGGCAGGTAACAGATACGCAGTATTTT
>TRBJ1-3|TRBV19|15|-|-
CASSMITGSGNTIYF
TGTGCCAGTAGTATGATTACAGGTTCTGGAAACACCATATATTTT
>TRBJ1-2|TRBV28|13|-|TRBD1
CASSLGTGGGYTF
TGTGCCAGCAGCCTCGGGACAGGCGGGGGCTACACCTTC
>TRBJ1-4|TRBV6-5|15|-|TRBD1
CASSRGQGADEKLFF
TGTGCCAGCAGTCGCGGACAGGGGGCCGATGAAAAACTGTTTTTT
>TRBJ2-3|TRBV14|18|once|-
CASSQDLGGGRRTDTQYF
TGTGCCAGCAGCCAAGATTTGGGGGGGGGCCGCCGTACAGATACGCAGTATTTT
>TRBJ2-2|TRBV28|15|-|-
CASSLLGASTGELFF
TGTGCCAGCAGTTTACTGGGGGCAAGCACCGGGGAGCTGTTTTTT
>TRBJ2-1|TRBV10-3|14|-|-
CAISESVIPGEQFF
TGTGCCATCAGTGAGTCTGTAATCCCCGGTGAGCAGTTCTTC
>TRBJ1-1|TRBV28|13|-|TRBD1
CASRRDRGRNAFF
TGTGCCAGCAGAAGGGACAGGGGCAGGAATGCTTTCTTT
>TRBJ1-6|TRBV4-3|15|-|-
CASSQDLGHPFPLHF
TGCGCCAGCAGCCAAGATTTGGGACACCCGTTTCCCCTCCACTTT
>TRBJ1-2|TRBV4-1|14|-|-
CASSQDRGNYGYTF
TGCGCCAGCAGCCAAGACCGGGGTAACTATGGCTACACCTTC
>TRBJ1-5|TRBV14|14|-|-
CASSRNSGDQPQHF
TGTGCCAGCAGCCGGAATTCGGGGGATCAGCCCCAGCATTTT
>TRBJ2-7|TRBV21-1|21|-|-
CASSNSSGREHLASNDYEQYF
TGTGCCAGCAGCAATTCTAGCGGGAGGGAACATTTGGCCTCAAACGACTACGAGCAGTACTTC
>TRBJ1-6|TRBV3-1/TRBV3-2|15|-|-
CASSQMQGNNSPLHF
TGTGCCAGCAGCCAAATGCAGGGAAACAATTCACCCCTCCACTTT
>TRBJ1-1|TRBV9|14|-|-
CASSFLMGGTEAFF
TGTGCCAGCAGCTTCCTCATGGGGGGCACTGAAGCTTTCTTT
>TRBJ1-1|TRBV5-4|13|-|-
CASSLSWNTEAFF
TGTGCCAGCAGCTTGTCGTGGAACACTGAAGCTTTCTTT
>TRBJ2-7|TRBV7-9|16|-|TRBD1
CASSWGQGTFSYEQYF
TGTGCCAGCAGCTGGGGACAGGGGACATTTTCCTACGAGCAGTACTTC
>TRBJ1-5|TRBV6-2/TRBV6-3|16|-|TRBD1
CASSLLLGQGDQPQHF
TGTGCCAGCAGCCTTCTACTGGGACAGGGGGACCAGCCCCAGCATTTT
>TRBJ1-4|TRBV30|14|-|TRBD1
CAWSVTGGLEKLFF
TGTGCCTGGAGTGTAACAGGGGGGTTGGAAAAACTGTTTTTT
>TRBJ2-7|TRBV7-2|13|-|-
CASSSNPGYEQYF
TGTGCCAGCAGCTCCAATCCCGGGTACGAGCAGTACTTC
>TRBJ2-7|TRBV2|12|-|-
CATRVESYEQYF
TGTGCCACCCGGGTCGAATCCTACGAGCAGTACTTC
>TRBJ1-1|TRBV11-2|14|few|-
CASSLGFGVTEAFF
TGTGCCAGCAGCTTAGGATTCGGGGTCACTGAAGCTTTCTTT
>TRBJ1-1|TRBV29-1|15|-|-
CSVVLIAGRGTEAFF
TGCAGCGTTGTTCTTATCGCGGGACGGGGCACTGAAGCTTTCTTT
>TRBJ2-7|TRBV10-3|13|-|-
CAISKTGPYEQYF
TGTGCCATCAGCAAGACAGGCCCCTACGAGCAGTACTTC
>TRBJ1-6|TRBV27|14|-|-
CASSLNNYNSPLHF
TGTGCCAGCAGTTTAAACAACTATAATTCACCCCTCCACTTT
>TRBJ1-1|TRBV24-1|15|-|-
CATSRGRSMNTEAFF
TGTGCCACCTCGAGAGGTAGGAGCATGAACACTGAAGCTTTCTTT
>TRBJ1-6|TRBV4-1|15|-|-
CASSPILRGNSPLHF
TGCGCCAGCAGCCCAATTCTTCGGGGTAATTCACCCCTCCACTTT
>TRBJ2-1|TRBV15|16|-|TRBD2
CATSRDGGTSNNEQFF
TGTGCCACCAGCAGAGATGGGGGGACTAGTAACAATGAGCAGTTCTTC
>TRBJ1-1|TRBV3-1/TRBV3-2|16|-|TRBD1
CASSLKLGQGVTEAFF
TGTGCCAGCAGCCTCAAGCTGGGACAGGGAGTAACTGAAGCTTTCTTT
>TRBJ1-6|TRBV6-1|15|-|-
CASSELAGSNSPLHF
TGTGCCAGCAGTGAATTGGCGGGGAGTAATTCACCCCTCCACTTT
>TRBJ2-2|TRBV18|16|-|TRBD2
CASSPPAGRGTGELFF
TGTGCCAGCTCACCACCGGCAGGGAGGGGCACCGGGGAGCTGTTTTTT
>TRBJ2-6|TRBV6-4|19|-|TRBD1
CARNRDRGVRESGANVLTF
TGTGCCAGGAACCGGGACAGGGGAGTAAGAGAGTCTGGGGCCAACGTCCTGACTTTC
>TRBJ2-7|TRBV5-4|12|-|-
CASSLQGYEQYF
TGTGCCAGCAGCCTACAGGGTTACGAGCAGTACTTC
>TRBJ2-5|TRBV7-2|14|-|TRBD2
CASSPQGGQETQYF
TGTGCCAGCAGCCCCCAGGGAGGGCAAGAGACCCAGTACTTC
>TRBJ2-1|TRBV29-1|16|-|TRBD2
CSVEPGGSGRSNEQFF
TGCAGCGTTGAACCCGGGGGGAGCGGGAGAAGCAATGAGCAGTTCTTC
>TRBJ2-7|TRBV27|15|-|TRBD2
CASSSTSGNSYEQYF
TGTGCCAGCAGTTCCACTAGCGGGAACTCCTACGAGCAGTACTTC
>TRBJ1-2|TRBV18|15|-|TRBD1
CASSPRQGGYYGYTF
TGTGCCAGCTCACCACGACAGGGTGGCTACTATGGCTACACCTTC
>TRBJ2-5|TRBV6-5|16|once|-
CASSYSSAIGGETQYF
TGTGCCAGCAGTTACTCGAGCGCCATTGGGGGGGAGACCCAGTACTTC
>TRBJ2-3|TRBV2|14|few|-
CASRGVRGTDTQYF
TGTGCCAGCAGAGGGGTCAGGGGCACAGATACGCAGTATTTT
>TRBJ1-6|TRBV27|16|-|TRBD1
CASSDHDRARNSPLHF
TGTGCCAGCAGTGACCATGACAGGGCCCGCAATTCACCCCTCCACTTT
>TRBJ2-7|TRBV3-1/TRBV3-2|15|few|-
CASSPLSGSTYEQYF
TGTGCCAGCAGCCCCCTGAGCGGGTCTACCTACGAGCAGTACTTC
>TRBJ1-2|TRBV2|12|-|-
CASSGAGYGYTF
TGTGCCAGCAGTGGGGCAGGCTATGGCTACACCTTC
>TRBJ1-1|TRBV4-1|15|-|-
CASSSTTGGDTEAFF
TGCGCCAGCAGCTCGACGACAGGTGGCGACACTGAAGCTTTCTTT
>TRBJ2-7|TRBV14|14|-|TRBD1
CASSSDRTPPEQYF
TGTGCCAGCAGCTCGGACAGGACCCCTCCCGAGCAGTACTTC
>TRBJ2-7|TRBV11-2|14|-|-
CASSLGGGSYEQYF
TGTGCCAGCAGCTTAGGTGGGGGGAGCTACGAGCAGTACTTC
>TRBJ2-3|TRBV6-2/TRBV6-3|14|-|-
CASSQPRGTDTQYF
TGTGCCAGCAGCCAACCGAGGGGCACAGATACGCAGTATTTT
>TRBJ2-3|TRBV19|17|-|TRBD2
CASSIQTSGRASDTQYF
TGTGCCAGTAGTATTCAGACTAGCGGGAGGGCAAGTGATACGCAGTATTTT
>TRBJ1-1|TRBV7-9|14|once|TRBD1
CASSSQTGGAEAFF
TGTGCCAGCAGCTCCCAGACAGGGGGCGCTGAAGCTTTCTTT
>TRBJ1-4|TRBV6-2/TRBV6-3|14|-|-
CASSLPAGDEKLFF
TGTGCCAGCAGTCTACCAGCCGGGGATGAAAAACTGTTTTTT
>TRBJ1-1|TRBV6-5|15|-|TRBD1
CASSPKNRGNTEAFF
TGTGCCAGCAGTCCAAAAAACAGGGGGAACACTGAAGCTTTCTTT
>TRBJ2-7|TRBV7-3|14|-|-
CASSLTPLEGEQYF
TGTGCCAGCAGCCTCACGCCACTAGAAGGCGAGCAGTACTTC
>TRBJ1-1|TRBV5-3|17|-|TRBD1
CARSYYIDGQGNWEAFF
TGTGCCAGAAGCTACTATATTGACGGACAGGGTAACTGGGAAGCTTTCTTT
>TRBJ2-4|TRBV27|17|-|TRBD2
CASSSRTSGLAKNIQYF
TGTGCCAGCAGTTCTCGGACTAGCGGGCTAGCCAAAAACATTCAGTACTTC